One sample yielded the 26 T cell receptor beta chains listed below, sequenced in a study of graft-versus-host responses after intestinal transplantation. No antigen is known for these receptors. Measured with immunoSEQ multiplex PCR; TCRdb has only the in-frame clones, and not every one. The sample gives some 140,000 clones, just over 90% of which show up once; over 0.15% is in the top ten. The sequencing used unstimulated CD4+ T cells sorted from spleen or lymph node cells, collected before intestinal transplant. The receptors were gathered from a human donor who received an intestinal transplant.

CDR3 amino acids: CASKLGTSNEQFF. In nucleotides, the CDR3 is TGCGCCAGCAAGCTGGGGACGAGTAATGAGCAGTTCTTC. V is TRBV5-1 and J is TRBJ2-1; tentatively, D is TRBD1 or TRBD2 (5 bases each). Trimming shortened V by 6 bases and J by 7 bases, and 14 bases separated the two germline ends. This CDR3 has 13 amino acids. Germline V lookup: CDR1 SGHRS, CDR2 YFSETQ.

Concerning this clone itself: The same CDR3 is also encoded by other DNA sequences in this sample. The chain couples TRBV9 to TRBJ1-1; unclear D gene. V shed 0 bases and J shed 2 bases, with 8 bases lying between them. This CDR3 has 14 residues. CDR1 and CDR2 (germline): SGDLS, YYNGEE. In nucleotides, the CDR3 is TGTGCCAGCAGCGTAGGTCCGGGAAACACTGAAGCTTTCTTT. Translation: CASSVGPGNTEAFF.

The gene calls are TRBV23-1 and TRBJ1-5; TRBD1 matches at 10 bases. TRBV23-1 has ORF status, its function being uncertain. J was trimmed by 4 bases and V by 0 bases; bases with no gene match: 3. The CDR3 runs 16 residues. The CDR3 nucleotides are TGCGCCAGCAGTCAATCGGACAGGGGGAAGAATCAGCCCCAGCATTTT. Protein product: CASSQSDRGKNQPQHF.

The chain joins TRBV7-2 to TRBJ2-3; D is ambiguous. V lost 5 bases to trimming and J lost 2 bases, with 14 bases between them. Germline CDR1 and CDR2: SGHTA and FQGNSA. The CDR3 is 15 amino acids. The CDR3 loop is CASSPRRPLTDTQYF. The CDR3 region has the DNA TGTGCCAGCAGCCCGAGGCGGCCGCTCACAGATACGCAGTATTTT.

The chain joins TRBV6-5 to TRBJ1-1; D possibly corresponds to TRBD1 (5 bases). Trimming pared 5 bases from V and 9 bases from J, leaving 19 bases between. Germline loops: CDR1 MNHEY, CDR2 SVGAGI. The CDR3 spans 14 residues. The DNA of the CDR3 is TGTGCCAGCAGTCCAGGGCTGGGTGGTGGAAAAGCTTTCTTT. Its protein product is CASSPGLGGGKAFF.

The chain uses TRBV10-3 and TRBJ1-6; 7 positions match TRBD1. The CDR3 contains 15 residues. J gave up 8 bases and V 4 bases, and 8 bases lay outside the gene matches. The germline V gene has CDR1 ENHRY and CDR2 SYGVKD. In DNA, the CDR3 is TGTGCCATCAGTGGGGTAAGAGGGGGCGATTCACCCCTCCACTTT. This encodes CAISGVRGGDSPLHF.

J is TRBJ2-3 and V is TRBV6-5; 7 nucleotides line up with TRBD1. V shed 6 bases and J 1 base; nucleotides not matched to a gene: 1. In germline, CDR1 is MNHEY, CDR2 SVGAGI. The CDR3 is made up of 13 amino acids. CDR3 region: CASRTGGTDTQYF. CDR3 nucleotides: TGTGCCAGCAGAACAGGGGGCACAGATACGCAGTATTTT.

The CDR3 protein is CASRPGTGGPYEQYF. The CDR3 DNA follows: TGTGCCAGCAGACCCGGGACAGGGGGTCCCTACGAGCAGTACTTC. This chain links TRBV6-1 with TRBJ2-7, with 11 nucleotides matching TRBD1. This CDR3 is 15 amino acids long. Losses at the gene ends were 6 bases for V and 2 bases for J; bases not matched to a gene: 6. Germline lookup yields CDR1 MNHNS and CDR2 SASEGT.

The chain employs TRBV10-3 and TRBJ1-2; no reliable D call. From germline, CDR1 is ENHRY and CDR2 SYGVKD. Trimming cost V 7 bases and J 10 bases, with 19 bases left between them. The CDR3 is made up of 13 amino acids. CDR3 in DNA: TGTGCCATCACGCCCAGGACGGAGGTTTCCTACACCTTC. Residues: CAITPRTEVSYTF.

The gene calls are TRBV29-1 and TRBJ1-3, with a possible D match to TRBD1 (5 bases). The germline CDR1 and CDR2 sequences are SQVTM and ANQGSEA. The ends were cut back, 4 bases at V and 7 bases at J, with 14 bases in the middle. CDR3 size: 13 residues. CDR3 residues: CSVVGPGRNTIYF. In DNA, the CDR3 is TGCAGCGTTGTCGGCCCAGGGAGGAACACCATATATTTT. The full variable domain, completed using reference TRBV29-1 and TRBJ1-3, is SAVISQKPSRDICQRGTSLTIQCQVDSQVTMMFWYRQQPGQSLTLIATANQGSEATYESGFVIDKFPISRPNLTFSTLTVSNMSPEDSSIYLCSVVGPGRNTIYFGEGSWLTVV.

The V and J genes are TRBV19 and TRBJ1-2; 9 positions match TRBD1. The V and J ends lost 5 bases and 6 bases, in that order; junction bases with no gene match: 13. Germline V gene sequence: CDR1 LNHDA, CDR2 SQIVND (reference sequence). This CDR3 has 16 residues. The CDR3 sequence: CASSPGGPGQGHGYTF. The CDR3 region has the DNA TGTGCCAGTAGTCCCGGGGGACCCGGACAGGGGCATGGCTACACCTTC.

The genes are TRBV20-1 and TRBJ2-7; D is uncertain. Germline assignment: CDR1 DFQATT and CDR2 SNEGSKA (reference sequence). The CDR3 sequence is 11 residues long. Trimming stripped 5 bases from V and 0 bases from J, with 5 bases between. The CDR3 loop is CSALSSYEQYF. In DNA form, the CDR3 reads TGCAGTGCTCTGAGCTCCTACGAGCAGTACTTC.

J is TRBJ2-5 and V is TRBV27, with 8 bases aligning to TRBD2. With 6 bases clipped from V and 7 bases from J, the junction kept 16 bases outside the gene matches. The length of the CDR3 is 16 residues. The germline gives CDR1 MNHEY, CDR2 SMNVEV (reference sequence). CDR3 loop: CASRKLAEARGGTQYF. CDR3 coding DNA: TGTGCCAGCAGGAAACTAGCGGAGGCCCGCGGAGGGACCCAGTACTTC.

J is TRBJ1-3 and V is TRBV4-1; D gene ambiguous. Germline V lookup: CDR1 MGHRA, CDR2 YSYEKL. V lost 4 bases and J 4 bases, leaving 26 bases between the germline ends. This CDR3 region has 19 residues. The CDR3 nucleotides are TGCGCCAGCAGCCGGACCTGGGCAGAAGAGAGTGGGAAAGGAAACACCATATATTTT. This codes for CASSRTWAEESGKGNTIYF.

V usage is TRBV5-1 and J usage is TRBJ1-4; TRBD1 agrees at 9 bases. V trimming: 1 base; J trimming: 4 bases; junction bases outside the gene matches: 5. The CDR3 loop spans 16 amino acids. Germline assignment: CDR1 SGHRS and CDR2 YFSETQ. CDR3 residues: CASSLLADRGNEKLFF. CDR3 in DNA: TGCGCCAGCAGCTTGCTTGCGGACAGGGGTAATGAAAAACTGTTTTTT.

The chain uses TRBV5-1 and TRBJ1-2; D call uncertain. Germline V gene data show CDR1 as SGHRS and CDR2 as YFSETQ. V was trimmed by 5 bases and J by 5 bases, leaving 13 bases between them. CDR3 size: 13 residues. The CDR3 reads CASRPPVGYGYTF. CDR3 in DNA: TGCGCCAGCAGGCCACCCGTTGGGTATGGCTACACCTTC.

This chain joins TRBV6-1 and TRBJ1-4; a possible D gene is TRBD1 (5 bases). Per the germline V gene, CDR1 is MNHNS and CDR2 is SASEGT. The CDR3 spans 14 residues. Trimming pared 7 bases from V and 6 bases from J, leaving 15 bases between. CDR3 residues: CASTHLRGHEKLFF. CDR3 bases: TGTGCCAGCACCCACCTGAGGGGACATGAAAAACTGTTTTTT.

This clone was seen a single time. The CDR3 sequence: CASSLGTLNTGELFF. The CDR3 DNA is TGTGCCAGCAGCCTCGGGACTCTGAACACCGGGGAGCTGTTTTTT. The chain joins TRBV6-6 to TRBJ2-2; D perhaps matches TRBD2 (6 bases). V was clipped by 6 bases and J by 1 base, with 12 bases between them. CDR1 and CDR2 (germline): MNHNY, SVGAGI (reference sequence). This CDR3 is 15 amino acids long.

This chain uses TRBV30 with TRBJ1-4; D is ambiguous. CDR1 is GTSNPN and CDR2 is SVGIG in the germline V gene (reference sequence). The CDR3 is 13 amino acids. V gave up 4 bases and J gave up 6 bases, with 12 bases separating them. The CDR3 DNA is TGTGCCTGGAAGACCGGTTGGGATGAAAAACTGTTTTTT. Translated, it gives CAWKTGWDEKLFF.

J is TRBJ1-5 and V is TRBV2; 9 bases map to TRBD1. V lost 10 bases, J lost 4 bases, and 8 bases stayed unmatched. Germline V gives CDR1 SNHLY, CDR2 FYNNEI. CDR3 size: 14 residues. The CDR3 spells CATKEDRGNQPQHF. The CDR3 DNA reads as TGTGCCACTAAAGAAGACAGGGGGAATCAGCCCCAGCATTTT.

This clone was recorded only once. The chain uses TRBV12-5 and TRBJ2-1; the match to TRBD1 covers 8 bases. This CDR3 is built from 16 residues. The V gene's germline CDR1 is LGHNT and CDR2 FRNRAP. Trimming at V came to 5 bases and at J to 2 bases, leaving 8 bases not matched to a gene. DNA of the CDR3: TGTGCTAGTGGTCCTCAGGGACAGGACCCCTACAATGAGCAGTTCTTC. This codes for CASGPQGQDPYNEQFF.

In its sample, this clone was seen once. This sequence joins TRBV2 and TRBJ2-1; 7 bases are a match to TRBD2. The CDR3 extends over 15 amino acids. Germline CDR1 SNHLY, CDR2 FYNNEI. V was pared by 5 bases and J by 0 bases, with 4 bases of the junction left unmatched. The CDR3 nucleotides are TGTGCCAGCAGTAGCGGGACCAGCTCCTACAATGAGCAGTTCTTC. Amino acids: CASSSGTSSYNEQFF.

This sequence joins TRBV19 and TRBJ2-3, with no clear D. Trimming took off 5 bases at V and 5 bases at J, with 14 bases between the two ends. The CDR3 covers 14 residues. Germline CDR1 LNHDA, CDR2 SQIVND (reference sequence). The CDR3 loop is CASSPGFSQDTQYF. DNA of the CDR3: TGTGCCAGTAGTCCCGGATTCTCCCAAGATACGCAGTATTTT.

The genes are TRBV6-1 and TRBJ1-5, with 10 nucleotides matching TRBD1. This CDR3 is 16 amino acids long. The V and J ends lost 4 bases and 3 bases, in that order; junction bases with no gene match: 6. CDR1 and CDR2 (germline): MNHNS, SASEGT. The CDR3 loop is CASSVPTGGPNQPQHF. CDR3 DNA sequence: TGTGCCAGCAGTGTACCGACAGGGGGCCCCAATCAGCCCCAGCATTTT.

This chain links TRBV5-1 with TRBJ1-1; unclear D gene. The V end was cut by 2 bases, the J end by 1 base, with 12 bases between. The V gene's germline CDR1 is SGHRS and CDR2 YFSETQ. This CDR3 is 15 amino acids long. For the CDR3, the DNA is TGCGCCAGCAGCTTTTCCGGCATTCAGAACACTGAAGCTTTCTTT. The encoded protein is CASSFSGIQNTEAFF.

The J gene is TRBJ2-5, the V gene TRBV6-5; the D call may be TRBD1 or TRBD2 (6 bases each). CDR3 size: 14 residues. Trimming took 2 bases from V and 5 from J, leaving 12 bases between them. Germline values: CDR1 MNHEY, CDR2 SVGAGI. This chain's CDR3 is CASSYRGGGETQYF. CDR3 coding DNA: TGTGCCAGCAGTTACCGAGGAGGGGGTGAGACCCAGTACTTC.